This TCR beta chain is from a study of blood T cell repertoires in COVID-19. The V gene's germline CDR1 is SGHRS and CDR2 YFSETQ. V dropped 4 bases and J dropped 7 bases, with 15 bases sitting between them. This CDR3 comprises 14 residues. TCRdb keeps only in-frame clones here, not all; method: immunoSEQ multiplex PCR. Counted here are under 300,000 clones, about 86% occurring once; the ten biggest clones make up approximately 5.3%. The receptor comes from an elderly man with acute or convalescent COVID-19. This rearrangement joins TRBV5-1 to TRBJ2-1; possibly TRBD2 for D (6 bases). The sample consisted of peripheral blood. DNA for the CDR3: TGCGCCAGCAGCCCGGGACTTAGGCTAAATGAGCAGTTCTTC. This codes for CASSPGLRLNEQFF.